These T cell receptor beta chains were read from a single sample in a study of blood T cell repertoires in COVID-19. Clones were sequenced by immunoSEQ multiplex PCR, and TCRdb holds only the in-frame ones, with some missing. The sample carries some 340,000 clones, 90% recorded once. Sequencing was done on a sample of PBMCs or T cells enriched from blood (not recorded which). These receptors came from a woman between 25 and 40 years old who had been exposed to COVID-19. Each CDR3 is given with its conserved first and last residue. Fields, in order: V gene, J gene, D gene, clone size, CDR3 protein, CDR3 DNA. D genes are given only for firm matches. Some rows mark clone size as missing; the rest say once, few, many or name a class of expanded clone.

>TRBV6-5|TRBJ1-1|NA|NA
CASSYRAGLTEAFF
TGTGCCAGCAGTTACAGGGCAGGGCTGACTGAAGCTTTCTTT
>TRBV9|TRBJ1-5|NA|NA
CASSPGQNYQPQHF
TGTGCCAGCAGCCCAGGACAGAATTATCAGCCCCAGCATTTT
>TRBV7-9|TRBJ1-1|NA|NA
CASSARHLNTEAFF
TGTGCCAGCAGCGCAAGACATTTGAACACTGAAGCTTTCTTT
>TRBV12-3/TRBV12-4|TRBJ2-5|NA|NA
CASSKQETQYF
TGTGCCAGCAGCAAACAAGAGACCCAGTACTTC
>TRBV11-2|TRBJ2-5|NA|NA
CASSLLRGQETQYF
TGTGCCAGCAGCTTGCTCCGGGGACAAGAGACCCAGTACTTC
>TRBV5-1|TRBJ2-5|TRBD1|NA
CASSLADRTETQYF
TGCGCCAGCAGCTTGGCGGACAGGACGGAGACCCAGTACTTC
>TRBV2|TRBJ2-5|NA|NA
CATMSVGWGGTQYF
TGTGCCACCATGAGTGTGGGGTGGGGAGGGACCCAGTACTTC
>TRBV5-4|TRBJ2-3|TRBD2|NA
CASSLAVGGDSDTQYF
TGTGCCAGCAGCTTGGCGGTCGGGGGGGACTCAGATACGCAGTATTTT
>TRBV24-1|TRBJ1-2|TRBD1|NA
CATSEGGRRGQGAEGYTF
TGTGCCACCAGTGAAGGGGGGAGAAGGGGACAGGGGGCGGAAGGCTACACCTTC
>TRBV7-2|TRBJ1-2|NA|NA
CASSPGRAGDNYGYTF
TGTGCCAGCAGCCCCGGTCGGGCAGGGGATAACTATGGCTACACCTTC
>TRBV12-3/TRBV12-4|TRBJ1-1|NA|NA
CASSFDSNTEAFF
TGTGCCAGCAGTTTTGACTCGAACACTGAAGCTTTCTTT
>TRBV10-3|TRBJ2-1|NA|NA
CAISGLVAYNEQFF
TGTGCCATCAGTGGACTAGTTGCTTACAATGAGCAGTTCTTC
>TRBV14|TRBJ1-1|TRBD1|NA
CASSQVQGVRAEAFF
TGTGCCAGCAGCCAAGTTCAGGGGGTGCGGGCTGAAGCTTTCTTT
>TRBV5-1|TRBJ2-7|TRBD2|NA
CASSLAGGSYEQYF
TGCGCCAGCAGCTTAGCGGGGGGCTCCTACGAGCAGTACTTC
>TRBV11-2|TRBJ2-7|NA|NA
CASSLNRVNEQYF
TGTGCCAGCAGCTTGAACAGGGTGAACGAGCAGTACTTC
>TRBV7-9|TRBJ1-1|NA|NA
CASSDRRQWNTEAFF
TGTGCCAGCAGCGACCGCCGACAGTGGAACACTGAAGCTTTCTTT
>TRBV11-2|TRBJ1-1|NA|few
CASSFDGETEAFF
TGTGCCAGCAGCTTCGATGGGGAGACTGAAGCTTTCTTT
>TRBV5-4|TRBJ2-1|NA|NA
CASSFEFNEQFF
TGTGCCAGCAGCTTTGAGTTCAATGAGCAGTTCTTC
>TRBV9|TRBJ1-2|TRBD1|once
CASSRTGPGYTF
TGTGCCAGCAGTAGGACAGGGCCGGGCTACACCTTC
>TRBV6-5|TRBJ1-1|TRBD1|NA
CASSLQGAGTEAFF
TGTGCCAGCAGTTTACAGGGGGCTGGAACTGAAGCTTTCTTT
>TRBV7-9|TRBJ2-7|TRBD1|NA
CASSRDSQHYEQYF
TGTGCCAGCAGCCGGGACAGCCAACACTACGAGCAGTACTTC
>TRBV9|TRBJ2-2|NA|NA
CASSVVPVGSTGELFF
TGTGCCAGCAGCGTAGTTCCCGTAGGGAGCACCGGGGAGCTGTTTTTT
>TRBV7-3|TRBJ2-5|NA|NA
CASSLGHSYQETQYF
TGTGCCAGCAGCCTAGGACATTCGTACCAAGAGACCCAGTACTTC
>TRBV7-9|TRBJ2-5|TRBD1|NA
CASSEGQGVRRTQYF
TGTGCCAGCAGCGAGGGACAGGGGGTTCGACGGACCCAGTACTTC
>TRBV6-5|TRBJ1-2|TRBD1|NA
CASRDRVNYGYTF
TGTGCCAGCAGGGACAGGGTCAACTATGGCTACACCTTC
>TRBV29-1|TRBJ2-5|NA|NA
CSSSGHFNTQTQYF
TGCAGCTCTTCGGGACATTTCAATACCCAGACCCAGTACTTC
>TRBV4-2|TRBJ1-1|NA|once
CASSQKGLDTEAFF
TGTGCCAGCAGCCAAAAGGGGTTGGACACTGAAGCTTTCTTT
>TRBV7-6|TRBJ2-5|TRBD2|NA
CASSRPAGGLETQYF
TGTGCCAGCAGCCGACCCGCGGGGGGGCTGGAGACCCAGTACTTC
>TRBV25-1|TRBJ1-1|NA|NA
CASSVLGNTEAFF
TGTGCCAGCAGTGTCCTAGGGAACACTGAAGCTTTCTTT
>TRBV18|TRBJ1-1|NA|once
CASSPPALNTEAFF
TGTGCCAGCTCACCACCCGCGCTGAACACTGAAGCTTTCTTT
>TRBV10-3|TRBJ2-7|NA|NA
CATEGVSYEQYF
TGTGCCACCGAGGGGGTCTCCTACGAGCAGTACTTC
>TRBV4-3|TRBJ2-4|NA|NA
CASSQTAVAKNIQYF
TGCGCCAGCAGCCAAACAGCAGTAGCCAAAAACATTCAGTACTTC
>TRBV10-2|TRBJ1-1|NA|NA
CASRQGGYTEAFF
TGCGCCAGCCGCCAGGGTGGCTACACTGAAGCTTTCTTT
>TRBV7-9|TRBJ2-7|TRBD2|NA
CASSLAQGLAGRQSYEQYF
TGTGCCAGCAGCTTAGCGCAGGGACTAGCGGGGCGTCAATCCTACGAGCAGTACTTC
>TRBV3-1/TRBV3-2|TRBJ1-2|NA|NA
CASSLRRQDGYTF
TGTGCCAGCAGTCTTCGAAGACAAGATGGCTACACCTTC
>TRBV6-5|TRBJ2-7|NA|once
CASSYQRFYEQYF
TGTGCCAGCAGTTACCAGCGATTCTACGAGCAGTACTTC
>TRBV7-9|TRBJ1-3|NA|NA
CASRVRSGNTIYF
TGTGCCAGCCGCGTGAGGTCTGGAAACACCATATATTTT
>TRBV2|TRBJ1-1|NA|NA
CASSRLNTEAFF
TGTGCCAGCTCGAGGTTGAACACTGAAGCTTTCTTT
>TRBV5-1|TRBJ2-3|TRBD2|NA
CASSLAYSGGGEDTQYF
TGCGCCAGCAGCTTGGCCTATAGCGGGGGAGGTGAAGATACGCAGTATTTT
>TRBV10-3|TRBJ2-7|NA|NA
CAISESGRRAPYEQYF
TGTGCCATCAGTGAGTCGGGGCGCAGGGCCCCCTACGAGCAGTACTTC
>TRBV6-2/TRBV6-3|TRBJ2-2|TRBD1|NA
CASSKLRRGRELFF
TGTGCCAGCAGCAAGTTGAGAAGGGGGCGGGAGCTGTTTTTT
>TRBV6-5|TRBJ1-6|NA|once
CASTPPQRGNSPLHF
TGTGCCAGCACCCCCCCCCAGCGGGGAAATTCACCCCTCCACTTT
>TRBV9|TRBJ2-2|NA|NA
CASSVGGSTGELFF
TGTGCCAGCAGCGTGGGGGGAAGCACCGGGGAGCTGTTTTTT
>TRBV20-1|TRBJ2-1|NA|NA
CSASQGFDYNEQFF
TGCAGTGCTAGTCAGGGGTTCGACTACAATGAGCAGTTCTTC
>TRBV5-3|TRBJ2-3|TRBD1|once
CARSFSFRGTADTDTQYF
TGTGCCAGAAGTTTTAGTTTTAGAGGGACAGCTGACACAGATACGCAGTATTTT
>TRBV9|TRBJ1-6|NA|NA
CASSPKPTDYNSPLHF
TGTGCCAGCAGCCCAAAACCGACAGATTATAATTCACCCCTCCACTTT
>TRBV11-1|TRBJ2-1|TRBD2|NA
CASSTGLALYNEQFF
TGTGCCAGCAGCACCGGACTAGCTCTCTACAATGAGCAGTTCTTC
>TRBV13|TRBJ1-1|TRBD1|NA
CASSPDRGFEAFF
TGTGCCAGCAGCCCCGACAGGGGTTTTGAAGCTTTCTTT
>TRBV19|TRBJ1-2|TRBD1|NA
CASSGPGTVHNYGYTF
TGTGCCAGTAGTGGGCCCGGGACAGTTCACAACTATGGCTACACCTTC
>TRBV7-3|TRBJ1-1|NA|NA
CASSLTARTEAFF
TGTGCCAGCAGCTTAACCGCTCGGACTGAAGCTTTCTTT
>TRBV7-9|TRBJ2-5|NA|once
CASSLEAEGTQYF
TGTGCCAGCAGCTTAGAGGCAGAGGGGACCCAGTACTTC
>TRBV15|TRBJ2-5|NA|NA
CATSVGIATKETQYF
TGTGCCACCAGCGTTGGAATAGCGACGAAAGAGACCCAGTACTTC
>TRBV19|TRBJ1-5|TRBD1|NA
CASSMTGASNQPQHF
TGTGCCAGTAGTATGACAGGGGCGAGCAATCAGCCCCAGCATTTT
>TRBV5-5|TRBJ2-7|TRBD1|NA
CASSLVAGGGEQYF
TGTGCCAGCAGCTTGGTGGCAGGGGGTGGAGAGCAGTACTTC
>TRBV5-3|TRBJ1-4|NA|few
CARSPDFVGSNEKLFF
TGTGCCAGAAGCCCGGACTTTGTGGGCTCGAATGAAAAACTGTTTTTT
>TRBV3-1/TRBV3-2|TRBJ1-2|TRBD1|NA
CASSRTGPNYGYTF
TGTGCCAGCAGTCGGACAGGGCCTAACTATGGCTACACCTTC
>TRBV3-1/TRBV3-2|TRBJ2-3|TRBD2|NA
CASSQGTSGLLDTQYF
TGTGCCAGCAGTCAAGGGACTAGCGGTCTACTTGATACGCAGTATTTT
>TRBV4-2|TRBJ1-1|TRBD1|NA
CASSLRQGETEAFF
TGTGCCAGCAGCCTGCGACAGGGGGAGACTGAAGCTTTCTTT